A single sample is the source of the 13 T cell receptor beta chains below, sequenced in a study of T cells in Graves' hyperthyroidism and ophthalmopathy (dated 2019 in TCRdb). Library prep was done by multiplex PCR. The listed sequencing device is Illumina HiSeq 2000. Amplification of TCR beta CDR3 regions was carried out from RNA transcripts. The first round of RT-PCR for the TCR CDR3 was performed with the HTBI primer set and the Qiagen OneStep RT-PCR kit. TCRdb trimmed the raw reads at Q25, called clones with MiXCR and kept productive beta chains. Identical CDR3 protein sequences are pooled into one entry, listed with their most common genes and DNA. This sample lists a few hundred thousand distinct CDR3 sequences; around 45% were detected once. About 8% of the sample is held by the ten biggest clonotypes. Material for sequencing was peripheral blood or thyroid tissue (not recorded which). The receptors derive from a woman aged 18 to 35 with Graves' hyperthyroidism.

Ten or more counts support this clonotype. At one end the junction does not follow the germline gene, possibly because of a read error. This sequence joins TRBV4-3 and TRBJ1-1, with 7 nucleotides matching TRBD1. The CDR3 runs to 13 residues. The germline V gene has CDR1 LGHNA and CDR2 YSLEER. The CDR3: CASSQEAGGRGVF. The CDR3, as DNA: TGCGCCAGCAGCCAAGAGGCCGGGGGCAGGGGGGTCTTT.

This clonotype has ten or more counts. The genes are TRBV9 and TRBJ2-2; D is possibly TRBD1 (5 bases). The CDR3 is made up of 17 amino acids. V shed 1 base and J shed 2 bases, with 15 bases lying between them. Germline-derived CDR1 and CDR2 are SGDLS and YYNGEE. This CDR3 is CASSVREGVANTGELFF. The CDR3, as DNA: TGTGCCAGCAGCGTAAGGGAAGGGGTCGCAAACACCGGGGAGCTGTTTTTT.

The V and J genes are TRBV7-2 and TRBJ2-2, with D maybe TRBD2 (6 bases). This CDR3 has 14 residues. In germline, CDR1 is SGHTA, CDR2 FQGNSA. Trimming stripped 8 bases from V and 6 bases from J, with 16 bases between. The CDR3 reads CASARDSNAGELFF. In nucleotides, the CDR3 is TGTGCCAGCGCTCGGGACTCTAACGCCGGGGAGCTGTTTTTT.

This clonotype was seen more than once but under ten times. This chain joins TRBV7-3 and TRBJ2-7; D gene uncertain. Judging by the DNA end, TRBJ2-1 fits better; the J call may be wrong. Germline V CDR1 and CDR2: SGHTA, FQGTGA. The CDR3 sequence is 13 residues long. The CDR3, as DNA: TGTGCCAGCAGCTCTGGGCGATACAATGAGCAGTTCTTC. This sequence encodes CASSSGRYNEQFF.

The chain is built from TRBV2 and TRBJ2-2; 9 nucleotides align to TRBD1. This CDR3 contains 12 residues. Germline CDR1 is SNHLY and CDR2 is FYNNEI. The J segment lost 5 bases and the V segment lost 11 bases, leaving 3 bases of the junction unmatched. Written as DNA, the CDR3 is TGTGCCGGGGACAGGGCTACCGGGGAGCTGTTTTTT. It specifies CAGDRATGELFF. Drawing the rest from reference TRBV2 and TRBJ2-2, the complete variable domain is EPEVTQTPSHQVTQMGQEVILRCVPISNHLYFYWYRQILGQKVEFLVSFYNNEISEKSEIFDDQFSVERPDGSNFTLKIRSTKLEDSAMYFCAGDRATGELFFGEGSRLTVL.

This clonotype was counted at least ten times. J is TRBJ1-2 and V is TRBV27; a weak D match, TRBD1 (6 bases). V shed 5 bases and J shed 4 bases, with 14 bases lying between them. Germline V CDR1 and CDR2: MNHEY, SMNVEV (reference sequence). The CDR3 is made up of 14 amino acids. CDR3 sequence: CASSLKTGTYGYTF. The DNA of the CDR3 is TGTGCCAGCAGTCTAAAGACAGGAACCTATGGCTACACCTTC.

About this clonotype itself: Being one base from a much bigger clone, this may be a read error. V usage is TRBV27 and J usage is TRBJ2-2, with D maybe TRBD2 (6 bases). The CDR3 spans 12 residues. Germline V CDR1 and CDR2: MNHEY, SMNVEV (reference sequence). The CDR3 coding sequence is TGTGCCAGCAGTTCGCCGGCCGGGGGGCTGTTTTTT. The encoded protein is CASSSPAGGLFF.

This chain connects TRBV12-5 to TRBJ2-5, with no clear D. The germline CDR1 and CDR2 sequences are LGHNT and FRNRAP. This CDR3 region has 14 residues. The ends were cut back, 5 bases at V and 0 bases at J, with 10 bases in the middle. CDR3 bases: TGTGCTAGTGGTCCCAGAGGAAACCAAGAGACCCAGTACTTC. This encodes CASGPRGNQETQYF.

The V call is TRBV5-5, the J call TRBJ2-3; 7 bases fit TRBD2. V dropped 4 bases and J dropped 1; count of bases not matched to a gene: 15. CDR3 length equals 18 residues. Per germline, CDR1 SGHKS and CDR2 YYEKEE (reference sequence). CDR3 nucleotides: TGTGCCAGCAGCCAAATTGAAGTCGGGAGGCATGGCACAGATACGCAGTATTTT. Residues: CASSQIEVGRHGTDTQYF.

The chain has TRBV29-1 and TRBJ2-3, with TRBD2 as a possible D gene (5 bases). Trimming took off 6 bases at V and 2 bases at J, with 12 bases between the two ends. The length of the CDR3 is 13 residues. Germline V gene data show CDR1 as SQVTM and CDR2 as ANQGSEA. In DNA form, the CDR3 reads TGCAGCGTGAGGGAGCGAAACACAGATACGCAGTATTTT. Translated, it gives CSVRERNTDTQYF.

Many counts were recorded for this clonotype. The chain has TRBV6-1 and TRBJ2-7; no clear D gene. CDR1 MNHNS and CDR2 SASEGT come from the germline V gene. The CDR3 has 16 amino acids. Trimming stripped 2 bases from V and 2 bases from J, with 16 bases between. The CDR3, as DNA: TGTGCCAGCAGTGAACCCGGATATGCCAGACCCTACGAGCAGTACTTC. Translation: CASSEPGYARPYEQYF.

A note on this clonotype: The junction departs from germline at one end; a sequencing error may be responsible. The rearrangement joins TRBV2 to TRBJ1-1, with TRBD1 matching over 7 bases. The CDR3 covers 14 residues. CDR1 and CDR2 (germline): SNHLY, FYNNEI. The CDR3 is CASSMGQLKTEAFF. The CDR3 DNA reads TGTGCCAGCAGTATGGGACAGCTGAAAACTGAAGCTTTCTTT. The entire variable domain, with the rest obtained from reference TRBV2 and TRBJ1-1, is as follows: EPEVTQTPSHQVTQMGQEVILRCVPISNHLYFYWYRQILGQKVEFLVSFYNNEISEKSEIFDDQFSVERPDGSNFTLKIRSTKLEDSAMYFCASSMGQLKTEAFFGQGTRLTVV.

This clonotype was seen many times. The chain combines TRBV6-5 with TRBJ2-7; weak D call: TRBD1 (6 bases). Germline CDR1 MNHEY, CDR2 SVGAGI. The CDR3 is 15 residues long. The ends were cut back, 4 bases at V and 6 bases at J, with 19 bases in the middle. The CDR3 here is CASSSSVRGVSEQYF. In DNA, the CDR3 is TGTGCCAGCAGTTCGTCGGTCAGGGGTGTGAGCGAGCAGTACTTC.